This T cell receptor beta chain came from a study of shared clonotypes between healthy human individuals. Study conclusions and caveats: In contrast to clonotypes shared by all four donors, non-shared clonotypes had lower generation probabilities.

Profiling relied on immunoSEQ multiplex PCR, and the TCRdb table lists in-frame clones only, not all of them. The repertoire has 750,000 to 1,000,000 clones, 80% to 95% of them found once; the top ten carry about 24%. Terminally differentiated effector memory CD45RA+ cells were left out of the naive CD8 fraction, which was CD45RO-negative and positively selected for CCR7. Everyone who donated was a Caucasian adult who lived in Nashville, Tennessee. The CDR3 sequence is 16 residues long. Germline values: CDR1 SGHDT, CDR2 YYEEEE. V trimming: 2 bases; J trimming: 6 bases; junction bases outside the gene matches: 7. This clone was observed a single time. Its target is unknown.

Material for sequencing was naive CD8+ T cells sorted from blood. This TCR was recovered from a man aged 25-45 years in good health. The rearrangement uses TRBV5-6 and TRBJ1-4; the match to TRBD1 covers 10 bases. The CDR3 DNA reads as TGTGCCAGCAGCTTACTTGTGGGGACAGGGGATGAAAAACTGTTTTTT. It translates to CASSLLVGTGDEKLFF.